This T cell receptor (beta chain) was sequenced in a study of blood T cell repertoires in COVID-19. Whole-study context: Collection of acute and convalescent COVID-19 samples took place in the United States, Italy and Spain.

Deletions cut 7 bases from V and 1 base from J, with 10 bases between. The CDR3 covers 12 residues. Germline lookup yields CDR1 SQVTM and CDR2 ANQGSEA. Authors' analysis steps: Using reference gene primer amplification, nucleated cell counts were estimated. Clones were read by immunoSEQ multiplex PCR, and TCRdb kept only the in-frame ones, dropping some. The DNA gave D and trimming, while V, J and clone size come from that table. The profile covers approximately 220,000 clones, with roughly 85% appearing a single time and about 3% taken by the ten largest. The sequenced sample consisted of peripheral blood. This sequence originates from a man aged 50 to 59 who had recovered from COVID-19. This sequence joins TRBV29-1 and TRBJ2-5; TRBD1 might be the D (6 bases). The CDR3 sequence: CSGRDTQETQYF. In DNA form, the CDR3 reads TGCAGCGGACGGGACACCCAAGAGACCCAGTACTTC.